This T cell receptor (beta chain) was sequenced during a study of blood T cell repertoires in COVID-19. Repertoires were generated with immunoSEQ multiplex PCR, while TCRdb's copy carries only in-frame clones and drops some. Among 300,000 to 400,000 clones listed, around 90% were seen once. The CDR3 runs 14 residues. The germline V gene has CDR1 MRHNA and CDR2 SNTAGT. After removal of 8 bases from V and 5 bases from J, the junction contained 9 bases not matched to a gene. Participants were aged roughly 18 to 89 years from 20 to 30 US areas. This chain links TRBV6-4 with TRBJ2-1; 7 nucleotides line up with TRBD1. This clonotype was sampled from a woman younger than 35 who had recovered from COVID-19. Sequenced: PBMCs or T cells enriched from blood (not recorded which). The CDR3 here is CASSLEGAHNEQFF. CDR3 in DNA: TGTGCCAGCTCATTAGAGGGGGCTCACAATGAGCAGTTCTTC.